This T cell receptor (beta chain) was observed in a study of human T cells and chemical hapten exposure. Findings and limits, study-wide: Large CDR3 similarity clusters arose significantly more often from expanded TCRs than from controls.

The time point denotes: pre-sensitization, week 0. As to treatment: therapeutic diphenylcyclopropenone sensitization with weekly scalp DPC. RNA extraction used unfractionated whole blood as the source of total RNA. V was pared by 4 bases and J by 5 bases, with 11 bases between. This CDR3 comprises 12 residues. The germline gives CDR1 SQVTM, CDR2 ANQGSEA. The table lists this clonotype with many counts. No antigen is known for it. TCRdb re-called the RACE reads with MiXCR, one entry per CDR3 protein. The sample contains 34,000 or so distinct CDR3 sequences, approximately 10% of which appear only once. This chain joins TRBV29-1 and TRBJ2-5; TRBD2 might be the D (6 bases). This receptor was obtained from a man aged 50 to 59 with alopecia areata. Some clones in this sample may be carry-over from other donors' samples. This specimen was whole blood, taken in connection with sensitization to the hapten diphenylcyclopropenone (DPC). CDR3 sequence reads: CSVGHRGETQYF. The CDR3, as DNA: TGCAGCGTTGGACACCGGGGGGAGACCCAGTACTTC.